The 15 T cell receptor beta chains below were found in one sample sequenced in a study of T cell changes during pregnancy in multiple sclerosis. Sequenced by immunoSEQ multiplex PCR; TCRdb stores in-frame clones only, minus some. The sample includes fewer than 130,000 clones, approximately 90% seen only once; the top ten take 3.5%. Sequenced material: peripheral blood, taken after pregnancy. The source of these receptors is a female donor with multiple sclerosis, enrolled in a pregnancy study.

This clone was detected only once. This chain links TRBV7-8 with TRBJ1-5, with D unresolved. This CDR3 has 13 amino acids. Germline lookup yields CDR1 SGHVS and CDR2 FQNEAQ. Trimming left V 8 bases short and J 7 bases short, with 15 bases between. The CDR3 DNA sequence: TGTGCCAGCTCACGCGGGTCACAGCAGCCCCAGCATTTT. Translation gives CASSRGSQQPQHF. The full variable domain, with the rest looked up from reference TRBV7-8 and TRBJ1-5, is GAGVSQSPRYKVAKRGQDVALRCDPISGHVSLFWYQQALGQGPEFLTYFQNEAQLDKSGLPSDRFFAERPEGSVSTLKIQRTQQEDSAVYLCASSRGSQQPQHFGDGTRLSIL.

The V and J genes are TRBV10-1 and TRBJ2-1, with 7 bases lining up with TRBD2. CDR3 size: 15 residues. The V gene end was trimmed by 3 bases and the J gene end by 4 bases; junction bases not matched to a gene: 6. Germline-derived CDR1 and CDR2 are WNHNN and SYGVQD (reference sequence). In DNA form, the CDR3 reads TGCGCCAGCAGTGAATTCAGCGGGGTATACAATGAGCAGTTCTTC. The encoded protein is CASSEFSGVYNEQFF.

In nucleotides, the CDR3 is TGCAGCGTTGAAGATAGTGGCTACACCTTC. This codes for CSVEDSGYTF. The chain combines TRBV29-1 with TRBJ1-2, with D uncertain. V lost 0 bases and J 7 bases, leaving 3 bases between the germline ends. This CDR3 spans 10 amino acids. The germline V gene has CDR1 SQVTM and CDR2 ANQGSEA. The variable domain in full, with the rest retrieved from reference TRBV29-1 and TRBJ1-2, is SAVISQKPSRDICQRGTSLTIQCQVDSQVTMMFWYRQQPGQSLTLIATANQGSEATYESGFVIDKFPISRPNLTFSTLTVSNMSPEDSSIYLCSVEDSGYTFGSGTRLTVV.

The chain combines TRBV19 with TRBJ2-1; 10 bases align to TRBD2. The CDR3 totals 13 residues. With V trimmed by 8 bases and J by 7 bases, 5 bases remained unmatched. Germline CDR1 and CDR2: LNHDA and SQIVND (reference sequence). The CDR3 loop reads CASGAGGVNEQFF. CDR3 sequence (DNA): TGTGCCAGTGGAGCGGGGGGGGTGAATGAGCAGTTCTTC.

This clone was picked up one time. The chain is built from TRBV28 and TRBJ1-1, with D unresolved. The CDR3 has 15 residues. Between the trimmed V and J ends, which lost 6 bases and 0 bases, there was a span of 14 bases. The germline gives CDR1 MDHEN, CDR2 SYDVKM. In DNA, the CDR3 is TGTGCCAGCAGGGGAGAAATATACATGAACACTGAAGCTTTCTTT. Translated: CASRGEIYMNTEAFF.

The rearrangement joins TRBV9 to TRBJ2-1; D ambiguous. Trimming took off 0 bases at V and 7 bases at J, with 5 bases between the two ends. CDR1 and CDR2 (germline): SGDLS, YYNGEE. CDR3 size: 12 residues. The DNA of the CDR3 is TGTGCCAGCAGCGTAGATCCGAATGAGCAGTTCTTC. It specifies CASSVDPNEQFF.

This clone was counted a single time. The V and J genes are TRBV25-1 and TRBJ1-2, with TRBD1 matching 10 bases. Germline V gene data show CDR1 as MGHDK and CDR2 as SYGVNS. V was pared by 6 bases and J by 4 bases, with 11 bases of the junction left unmatched. This CDR3 comprises 16 residues. Written as DNA, the CDR3 is TGTGCCAGCAGCGACACCGGACAGGGGGTATCCTATGGCTACACCTTC. Translation gives CASSDTGQGVSYGYTF.

The chain combines TRBV30 with TRBJ1-1, with D hard to call. The CDR3 spans 12 residues. Trimming removed 1 base from V and 4 bases from J, with 7 bases in between. Germline V CDR1 and CDR2: GTSNPN, SVGIG (reference sequence). CDR3 DNA: TGTGCCTGGAGTGACTCGGGCACTGAAGCTTTCTTT. This encodes CAWSDSGTEAFF.

The chain links TRBV5-4 to TRBJ2-5, with TRBD1 identical over 9 bases. The germline gives CDR1 SGHNT, CDR2 YYREEE (reference sequence). The V and J ends lost 5 bases and 4 bases, in that order; junction bases with no gene match: 9. The CDR3 is 15 residues long. CDR3 sequence: CASRSLDRGLETQYF. CDR3 bases: TGTGCCAGCAGATCACTGGACAGGGGTTTAGAGACCCAGTACTTC.

This chain joins TRBV19 and TRBJ2-7; 8 bases fit TRBD2. Germline CDR1 is LNHDA and CDR2 is SQIVND (reference sequence). J lost 6 bases, V lost 5 bases, and 9 bases had no gene match. This CDR3 comprises 14 residues. The CDR3 protein is CASSPSAGDFEQYF. CDR3 DNA sequence: TGTGCCAGTAGTCCCTCAGCGGGGGATTTCGAGCAGTACTTC.

In DNA, the CDR3 is TGTGCCAGCAGTCCTCGGACAGGGGGTAACTATGGCTACACCTTC. Protein: CASSPRTGGNYGYTF. The V call is TRBV6-1, the J call TRBJ1-2; 10 bases match TRBD1. This CDR3 is built from 15 residues. Germline V gene data show CDR1 as MNHNS and CDR2 as SASEGT. The V gene end was trimmed by 5 bases and the J gene end by 1 base; junction bases not matched to a gene: 4.

This sequence joins TRBV7-9 and TRBJ2-2, with a possible D match to TRBD2 (5 bases). CDR1 is SEHNR, CDR2 FQNEAQ, per germline (reference sequence). V lost 1 base and J lost 4, with 13 bases in between. The CDR3 loop spans 16 amino acids. CDR3: CASSLDVGEVTGELFF. The CDR3, as DNA: TGTGCCAGCAGCTTAGATGTGGGAGAAGTCACCGGGGAGCTGTTTTTT.

In this sample, this clone turned up once. The rearrangement uses TRBV29-1 and TRBJ1-4, with TRBD1 identical over 7 bases. Germline CDR1 is SQVTM and CDR2 is ANQGSEA. The CDR3 is 13 residues long. V was clipped by 7 bases and J by 7 bases; unmatched bases: 9. In DNA form, the CDR3 reads TGCAGCGCCGAAACAGGGGACTCTGAAAAACTGTTTTTT. Encoded protein: CSAETGDSEKLFF.

The rearrangement joins TRBV5-6 to TRBJ2-7, with 7 bases identical to TRBD1. CDR3 length: 14 amino acids. The V gene end was trimmed by 1 base and the J gene end by 7 bases; junction bases not matched to a gene: 8. Germline values: CDR1 SGHDT, CDR2 YYEEEE. The CDR3 sequence: CASSLWGQPGEQYF. The CDR3, as DNA: TGTGCCAGCAGCTTGTGGGGACAGCCTGGAGAGCAGTACTTC.

This chain connects TRBV6-4 to TRBJ1-1; maybe TRBD1 (5 bases). From germline, CDR1 is MRHNA and CDR2 SNTAGT. Trimming pared 0 bases from V and 6 bases from J, leaving 11 bases between. CDR3 length: 14 residues. The CDR3 sequence is CASSDSTGAAEAFF. The CDR3 DNA sequence: TGTGCCAGCAGTGACTCTACAGGCGCCGCTGAAGCTTTCTTT.